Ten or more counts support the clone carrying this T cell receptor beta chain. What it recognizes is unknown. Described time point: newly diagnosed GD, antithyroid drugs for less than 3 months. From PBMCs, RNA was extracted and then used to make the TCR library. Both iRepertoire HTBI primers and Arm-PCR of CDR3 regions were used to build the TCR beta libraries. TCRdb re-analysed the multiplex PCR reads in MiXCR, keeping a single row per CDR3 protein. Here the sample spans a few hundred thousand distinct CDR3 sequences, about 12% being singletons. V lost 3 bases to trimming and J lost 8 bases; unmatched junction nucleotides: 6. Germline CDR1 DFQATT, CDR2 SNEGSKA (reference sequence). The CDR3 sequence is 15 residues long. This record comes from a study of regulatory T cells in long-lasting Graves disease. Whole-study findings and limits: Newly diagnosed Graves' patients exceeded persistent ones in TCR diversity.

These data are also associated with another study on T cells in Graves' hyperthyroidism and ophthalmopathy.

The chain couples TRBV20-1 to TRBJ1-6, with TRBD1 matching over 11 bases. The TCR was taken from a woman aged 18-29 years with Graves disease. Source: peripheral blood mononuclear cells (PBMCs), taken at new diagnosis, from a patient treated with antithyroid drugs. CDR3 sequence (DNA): TGCAGTGCTAGGAGGACAGGGGGCGGTTATTCACCCCTCCACTTT. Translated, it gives CSARRTGGGYSPLHF.